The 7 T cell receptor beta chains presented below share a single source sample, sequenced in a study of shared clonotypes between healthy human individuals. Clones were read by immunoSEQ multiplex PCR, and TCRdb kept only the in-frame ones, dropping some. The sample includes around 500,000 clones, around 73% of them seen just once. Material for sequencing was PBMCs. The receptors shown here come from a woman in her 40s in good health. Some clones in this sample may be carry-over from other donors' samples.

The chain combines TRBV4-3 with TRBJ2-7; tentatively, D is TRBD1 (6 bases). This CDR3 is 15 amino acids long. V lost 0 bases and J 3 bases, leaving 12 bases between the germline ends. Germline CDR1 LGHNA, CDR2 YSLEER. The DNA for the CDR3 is TGCGCCAGCAGCCAAGATCACAGGGCCCTCTACGAGCAGTACTTC. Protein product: CASSQDHRALYEQYF.

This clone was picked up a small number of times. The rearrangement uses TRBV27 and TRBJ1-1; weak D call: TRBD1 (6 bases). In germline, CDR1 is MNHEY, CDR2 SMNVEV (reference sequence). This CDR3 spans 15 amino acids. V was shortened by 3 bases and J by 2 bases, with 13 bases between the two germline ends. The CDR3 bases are TGTGCCAGCAGTTTTGGGGGGGGGCCTAACACTGAAGCTTTCTTT. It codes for CASSFGGGPNTEAFF.

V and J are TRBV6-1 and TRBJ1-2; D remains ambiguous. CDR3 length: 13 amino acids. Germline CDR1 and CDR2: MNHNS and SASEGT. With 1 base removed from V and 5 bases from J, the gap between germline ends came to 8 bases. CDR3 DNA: TGTGCCAGCAGTGAAGGGAGACCGTATGGCTACACCTTC. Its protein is CASSEGRPYGYTF.

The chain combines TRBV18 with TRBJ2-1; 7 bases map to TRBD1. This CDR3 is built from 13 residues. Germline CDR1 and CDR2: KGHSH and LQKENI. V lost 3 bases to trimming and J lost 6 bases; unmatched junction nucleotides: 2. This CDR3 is CASSPTGVNEQFF. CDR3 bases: TGTGCCAGCTCACCTACAGGGGTCAATGAGCAGTTCTTC.

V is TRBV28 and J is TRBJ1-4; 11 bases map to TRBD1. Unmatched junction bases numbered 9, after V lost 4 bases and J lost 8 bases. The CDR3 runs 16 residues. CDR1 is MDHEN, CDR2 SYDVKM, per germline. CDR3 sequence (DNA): TGTGCCAGCAGTTACTCAGTGGGACAGGGGGAAGAAAAACTGTTTTTT. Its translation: CASSYSVGQGEEKLFF.

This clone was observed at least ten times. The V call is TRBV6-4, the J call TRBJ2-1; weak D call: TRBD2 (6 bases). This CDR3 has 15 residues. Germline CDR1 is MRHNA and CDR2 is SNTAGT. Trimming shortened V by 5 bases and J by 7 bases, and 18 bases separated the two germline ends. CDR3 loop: CASSLSADGGNEQFF. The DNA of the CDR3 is TGTGCCAGCAGTTTAAGTGCCGATGGGGGGAATGAGCAGTTCTTC.

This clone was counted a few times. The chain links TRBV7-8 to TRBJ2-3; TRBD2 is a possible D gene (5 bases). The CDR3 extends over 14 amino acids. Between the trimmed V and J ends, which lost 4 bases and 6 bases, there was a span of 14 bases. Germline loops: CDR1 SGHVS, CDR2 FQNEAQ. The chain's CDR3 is CASSSEGLGDTQYF. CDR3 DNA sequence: TGTGCCAGCAGCTCAGAGGGCCTCGGGGATACGCAGTATTTT.